The 6 T cell receptor beta chains below come from one sample, sequenced in a study of CD8+CD57+ T cells in acquired aplastic anemia. Before being chosen for sequencing, patients had shown CD8+CD57+ cell expansion by flow cytometry. TCR beta VDJ and CDR3 profiles were obtained from a genomic DNA template. Via MiXCR, TCRdb re-called the reads, giving one row per CDR3 protein. The table shows about 470,000 distinct CDR3 sequences, with around 33% occurring only once. The sequenced material came from sorted CD4+, CD8+, or CD8+CD57+ T cells (not recorded which) from PBMCs. The receptors were gathered from a human donor with aplastic anemia.

This clonotype was picked up many times. DNA for the CDR3: TGTGCCAGCAGCTCAGGGACGGCGAACACTGAAGCTTTCTTT. Protein: CASSSGTANTEAFF. The chain couples TRBV7-9 to TRBJ1-1; TRBD1 might be the D (5 bases). CDR1 and CDR2 (germline): SEHNR, FQNEAQ (reference sequence). Trimming pared 4 bases from V and 1 base from J, leaving 10 bases between. This CDR3 is 14 amino acids long.

V gene TRBV12-3 or TRBV12-4 combines with J gene TRBJ2-1; weak D call: TRBD2 (7 bases). V shed 0 bases and J shed 1 base, with 13 bases lying between them. There are 17 residues in the CDR3. The CDR3 loop reads CASSLALGGGSYNEQFF. For the CDR3, the DNA is TGTGCCAGCAGTTTAGCGCTAGGGGGGGGATCCTACAATGAGCAGTTCTTC.

This chain joins TRBV20-1 and TRBJ2-3, with D perhaps TRBD1 (6 bases). V shed 6 bases and J shed 4 bases, with 14 bases lying between them. Germline V gene sequence: CDR1 DFQATT, CDR2 SNEGSKA (reference sequence). The CDR3 is 13 amino acids. CDR3 nucleotides: TGCAGTGCCAGCAGGGGTGACTCAGATACGCAGTATTTT. Its protein is CSASRGDSDTQYF.

This sequence joins TRBV5-1 and TRBJ2-1, with TRBD2 matching 16 bases. The CDR3 runs to 20 residues. Germline CDR1 SGHRS, CDR2 YFSETQ. J was trimmed by 3 bases and V by 2 bases; bases with no gene match: 11. The chain's CDR3 is CASSFFRTGLAGGRYNEQFF. In DNA, the CDR3 is TGCGCCAGCAGCTTCTTTAGAACGGGACTAGCGGGAGGGCGCTACAATGAGCAGTTCTTC.

J is TRBJ1-1 and V is TRBV20-1; D remains ambiguous. This CDR3 is built from 10 residues. Germline values: CDR1 DFQATT, CDR2 SNEGSKA (reference sequence). The V end was cut by 3 bases, the J end by 11 bases, with 10 bases between. In DNA, the CDR3 is TGCAGTGCTAGTAAGGAATTGGCTTTCTTT. Protein sequence: CSASKELAFF.

The rearrangement uses TRBV9 and TRBJ2-7; D possibly uses TRBD1 or TRBD2 (5 bases each). The V end lost 0 bases, the J end lost 4 bases, and 17 bases lay between the germline ends. This CDR3 is 16 amino acids long. Per the germline V gene, CDR1 is SGDLS and CDR2 is YYNGEE. This CDR3 is CASSVGVGAGSYEQYF. In DNA, the CDR3 is TGTGCCAGCAGCGTAGGAGTCGGGGCGGGTAGTTACGAGCAGTACTTC. The full variable domain, completed using reference TRBV9 and TRBJ2-7, is DSGVTQTPKHLITATGQRVTLRCSPRSGDLSVYWYQQSLDQGLQFLIQYYNGEERAKGNILERFSAQQFPDLHSELNLSSLELGDSALYFCASSVGVGAGSYEQYFGPGTRLTVT.